The rows below give T cell receptor beta chains drawn from one sample of a study of blood T cell repertoires in COVID-19. This table comes from immunoSEQ multiplex PCR, and its TCRdb copy is limited to in-frame clones, with some not included. The sample consists of 200,000 to 300,000 clones, just under 85% of them appearing once. Sequenced sample: peripheral blood. All receptors derive from a woman aged 80 or older with acute or convalescent COVID-19. Each CDR3 is given without its conserved first and last residue. Size is omitted from some rows. Given values are once, few, many or a class for expanded clones.

TRBV19	TRBJ2-5	.	ASSISGETQY
TRBV6-5	TRBJ1-4	.	ASSYRGAVF
TRBV11-1	TRBJ1-2	.	ASSRGDYGYT
TRBV2	TRBJ2-7	.	ASDGTPNYEQY
TRBV10-3	TRBJ2-5	.	AISAPNWPYGETQY
TRBV28	TRBJ2-2	few	ASNPGQGIGELF
TRBV3-1/TRBV3-2	TRBJ1-1	.	ASSQGGGRTEAF
TRBV29-1	TRBJ2-5	.	SGGPSDRGKETQY
TRBV6-5	TRBJ1-1	.	ASSYAPSVTEAF
TRBV5-5	TRBJ2-7	.	ASSSQGGGYEQY
TRBV5-1	TRBJ2-1	.	ASSLAVTSYNEQF